This TCR beta chain comes out of a study of T-cell memory formation after mild COVID-19 (dated by TCRdb to the early 2020s). Background for the entire study: Most TCR sequence clusters were specific to one of the two donors. T-cell clones expanding and contracting after mild COVID-19 in a couple of donors were tracked by longitudinal TCRalpha and TCRbeta repertoire sequencing. Two young, previously healthy adult volunteers made up the cohort, one male and one female. Beyond this particular receptor, the publication reports: Only two mild cases were covered by the study, and larger cohorts that include severe cases with pre-infection samples were considered necessary. From day 15 to 85, contracting clones showed balanced CD4/CD8 phenotypes, whereas a second wave of clones that expanded from day 15 to 37 leaned towards CD4+. Contracting CD4+ clones were located mainly in the CM and EM memory subsets, whereas CD8+ clones were found to be enriched in EMRA. The second-wave clones that peaked on day 37 were not confirmed to be SARS-CoV-2 specific. Some responding clones were detected in pre-infection memory, which suggested that pre-existing cross-reactive memory T cells had joined the SARS-CoV-2 response.

Ficoll-Paque density gradient centrifugation was the method used to isolate PBMCs. V and J are truncated by 3 bases and 5 bases respectively, leaving an intervening sequence of 8 bases. CDR1 and CDR2 are drawn from the germline V gene (reference sequence): MNHEY, SMNVEV. From its cysteine to its phenylalanine, the CDR3 spans 13 amino acids. Of all the DNA, just the CDR3 is kept, 39 bases in frame from base 1. The instrument was an Illumina NovaSeq 6000. TCRalpha and TCRbeta cDNA libraries were constructed by 5'RACE with constant-segment primers, with sample barcodes and unique molecular identifiers being introduced. RNA was extracted from every sample with Trizol reagent. Libraries were amplified in two PCR steps, with a second sample barcode and Illumina TruSeq adapters added in the second step. Sequencing of libraries was performed on an Illumina NovaSeq with 2 x 150 bp paired-end reads. The study's processing was this. The reads were demultiplexed and collapsed into UMI-guided consensus sequences using migec v1.2.7. With mixcr v2.1.11, UMI consensuses were aligned to TRA and TRB V and J templates and assembled into clonotypes. A clonotype was counted as expanded or contracted only when both edgeR and NoisET called the clonotype significant, with the noise models trained on biological replicates. For edgeR calls, the thresholds were a false discovery rate-adjusted p below 0.01 and a log2 fold-change of 1. As an exploratory analysis of dynamics, PCA with hierarchical clustering was applied to max-normalized trajectories of the 1000 most abundant clonotypes. Each responding clone was given a CD4 or CD8 phenotype based on the CD4+ and CD8+ repertoires, which had been sequenced separately. Through fastp at Q25 and MiXCR, TCRdb rebuilt clones from the public reads, retaining in-frame beta chains. Rows matching on CDR3 protein sequence are summarized as one entry with the most common DNA and genes. TCRdb's processing, not the authors' own work, is the source of the V and J calls. The sample contains 280,000 or so distinct CDR3 sequences, around 8% of them found a single time. The top ten constitute about 20% of the sample.

In this sample, this clonotype turned up a few times. The specificity of this receptor is unknown. Base qualities are missing; no much larger clone stands one base away. Recombination connected TRBV27 to TRBJ1-5, with a tentative D gene TRBD1 over 6 matching bases. The sample comprised PBMCs or a T cell subset sorted from them (not recorded which). The TCR sequence derives from a young man who had mild COVID-19 (a few samples of this study predate the infection). The sample titles of this study are shuffled in the database, so cell type and time point are left out; the donor was told from shared clones. The nucleotides read TGTGCCAGCAGTTTCAGGGGTGATCAGCCCCAGCATTTT. This is translated as CASSFRGDQPQHF.